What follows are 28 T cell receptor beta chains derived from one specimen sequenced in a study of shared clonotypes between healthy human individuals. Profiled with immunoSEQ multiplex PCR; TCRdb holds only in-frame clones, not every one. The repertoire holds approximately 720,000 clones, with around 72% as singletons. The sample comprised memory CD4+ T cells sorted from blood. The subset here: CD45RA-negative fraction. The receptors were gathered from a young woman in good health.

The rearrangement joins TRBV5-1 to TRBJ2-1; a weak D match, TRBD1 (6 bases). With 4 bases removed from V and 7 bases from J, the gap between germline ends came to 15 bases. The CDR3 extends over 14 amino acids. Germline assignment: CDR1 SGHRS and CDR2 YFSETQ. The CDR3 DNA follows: TGCGCCAGCAGCCTATACTACAGGGAAAATGAGCAGTTCTTC. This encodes CASSLYYRENEQFF. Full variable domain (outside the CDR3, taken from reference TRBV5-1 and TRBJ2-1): KAGVTQTPRYLIKTRGQQVTLSCSPISGHRSVSWYQQTPGQGLQFLFEYFSETQRNKGNFPGRFSGRQFSNSRSEMNVSTLELGDSALYLCASSLYYRENEQFFGPGTRLTVL.

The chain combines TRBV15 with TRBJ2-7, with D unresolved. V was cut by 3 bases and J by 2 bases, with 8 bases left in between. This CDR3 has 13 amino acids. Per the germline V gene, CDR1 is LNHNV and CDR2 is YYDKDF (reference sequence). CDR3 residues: CATSRDRPYEQYF. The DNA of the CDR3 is TGTGCCACCAGCAGGGACCGACCCTACGAGCAGTACTTC. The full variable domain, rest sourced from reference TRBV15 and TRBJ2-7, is DAMVIQNPRYQVTQFGKPVTLSCSQTLNHNVMYWYQQKSSQAPKLLFHYYDKDFNNEADTPDNFQSRRPNTSFCFLDIRSPGLGDTAMYLCATSRDRPYEQYFGPGTRLTVT.

This CDR3 is CASSPQAGSRTGELFF. The CDR3 nucleotides read TGTGCCAGCTCACCACAGGCAGGGAGTCGCACCGGGGAGCTGTTTTTT. The V and J genes are TRBV18 and TRBJ2-2; D is tentatively TRBD1 or TRBD2 (5 bases each). Per the germline V gene, CDR1 is KGHSH and CDR2 is LQKENI. The ends were cut back, 1 base at V and 4 bases at J, with 13 bases in the middle. The CDR3 is made up of 16 amino acids.

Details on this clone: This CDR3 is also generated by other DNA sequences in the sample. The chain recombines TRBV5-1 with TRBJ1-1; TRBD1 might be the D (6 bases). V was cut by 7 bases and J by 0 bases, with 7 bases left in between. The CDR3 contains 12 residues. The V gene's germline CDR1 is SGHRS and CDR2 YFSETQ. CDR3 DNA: TGCGCCAGCCGGACAGTGAACACTGAAGCTTTCTTT. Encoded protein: CASRTVNTEAFF.

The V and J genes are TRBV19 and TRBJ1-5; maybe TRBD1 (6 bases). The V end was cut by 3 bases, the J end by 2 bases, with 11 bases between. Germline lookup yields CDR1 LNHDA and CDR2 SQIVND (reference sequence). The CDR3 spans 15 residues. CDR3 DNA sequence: TGTGCCAGTAGTATCCGGGGGCTTGGCAATCAGCCCCAGCATTTT. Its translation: CASSIRGLGNQPQHF.

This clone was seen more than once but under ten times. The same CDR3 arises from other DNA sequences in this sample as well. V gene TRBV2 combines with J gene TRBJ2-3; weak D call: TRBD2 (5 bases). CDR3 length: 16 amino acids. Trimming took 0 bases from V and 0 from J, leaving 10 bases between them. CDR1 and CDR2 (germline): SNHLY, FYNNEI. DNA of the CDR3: TGTGCCAGCAGTGAAGCGCGGGCGACTAGCACAGATACGCAGTATTTT. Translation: CASSEARATSTDTQYF.

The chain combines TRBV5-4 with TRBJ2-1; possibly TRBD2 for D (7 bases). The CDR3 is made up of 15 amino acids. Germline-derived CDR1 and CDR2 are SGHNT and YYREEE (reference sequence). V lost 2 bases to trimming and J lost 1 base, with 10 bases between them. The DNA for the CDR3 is TGTGCCAGCAGCTTAGGGGGGGCTTCCTACAATGAGCAGTTCTTC. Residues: CASSLGGASYNEQFF.

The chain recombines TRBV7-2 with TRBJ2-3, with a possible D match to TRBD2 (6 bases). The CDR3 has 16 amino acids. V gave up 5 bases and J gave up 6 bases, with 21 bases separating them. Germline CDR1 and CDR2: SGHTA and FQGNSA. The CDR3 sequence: CASSEQPPPGRDTQYF. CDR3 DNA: TGTGCCAGCAGCGAACAGCCCCCGCCAGGGAGGGATACGCAGTATTTT.

The CDR3 coding sequence is TGCGCCAGCAGCTCCGGTGGCTCAGCCTACGAGCAGTACTTC. Translating gives CASSSGGSAYEQYF. This chain links TRBV5-1 with TRBJ2-7; D uncertain. Per germline, CDR1 SGHRS and CDR2 YFSETQ. This CDR3 has 14 residues. V was cut by 3 bases and J by 2 bases, with 12 bases left in between.

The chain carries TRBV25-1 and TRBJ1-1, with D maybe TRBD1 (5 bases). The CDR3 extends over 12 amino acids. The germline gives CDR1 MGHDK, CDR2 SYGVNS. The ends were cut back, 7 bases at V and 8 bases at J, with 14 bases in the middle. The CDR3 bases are TGTGCCAGCAAAGAGCCGGGGGTCGAAGCTTTCTTT. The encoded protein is CASKEPGVEAFF.

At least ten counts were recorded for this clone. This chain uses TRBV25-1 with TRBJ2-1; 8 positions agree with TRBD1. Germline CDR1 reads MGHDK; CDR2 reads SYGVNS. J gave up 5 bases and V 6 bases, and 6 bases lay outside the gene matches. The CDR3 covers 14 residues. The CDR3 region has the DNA TGTGCCAGCAGGAGGGGACAGGTCAACAATGAGCAGTTCTTC. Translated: CASRRGQVNNEQFF.

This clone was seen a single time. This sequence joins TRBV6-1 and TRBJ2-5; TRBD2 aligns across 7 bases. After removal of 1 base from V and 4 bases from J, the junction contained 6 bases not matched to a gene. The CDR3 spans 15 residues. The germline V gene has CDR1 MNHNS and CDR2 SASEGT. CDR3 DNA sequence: TGTGCCAGCAGTGAAGGGACTAGGGTTTCAGAGACCCAGTACTTC. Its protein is CASSEGTRVSETQYF.

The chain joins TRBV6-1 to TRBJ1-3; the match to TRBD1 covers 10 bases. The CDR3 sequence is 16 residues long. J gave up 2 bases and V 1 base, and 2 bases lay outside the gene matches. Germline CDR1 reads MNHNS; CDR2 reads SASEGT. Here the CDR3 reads CASSEGTGGPGNTIYF. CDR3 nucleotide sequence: TGTGCCAGCAGTGAAGGGACAGGGGGACCTGGAAACACCATATATTTT.

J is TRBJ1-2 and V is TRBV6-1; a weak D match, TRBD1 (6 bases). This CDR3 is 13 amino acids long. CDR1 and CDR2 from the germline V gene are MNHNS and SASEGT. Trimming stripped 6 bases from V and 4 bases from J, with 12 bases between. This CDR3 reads CASSVDSTYGYTF. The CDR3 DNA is TGTGCCAGCAGCGTGGACAGTACCTATGGCTACACCTTC.

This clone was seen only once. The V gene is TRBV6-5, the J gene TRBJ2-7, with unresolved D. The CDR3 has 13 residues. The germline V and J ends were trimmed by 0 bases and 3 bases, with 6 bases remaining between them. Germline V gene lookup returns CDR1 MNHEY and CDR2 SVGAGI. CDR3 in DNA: TGTGCCAGCAGTTACTCGGGCAACTACGAGCAGTACTTC. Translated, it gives CASSYSGNYEQYF.

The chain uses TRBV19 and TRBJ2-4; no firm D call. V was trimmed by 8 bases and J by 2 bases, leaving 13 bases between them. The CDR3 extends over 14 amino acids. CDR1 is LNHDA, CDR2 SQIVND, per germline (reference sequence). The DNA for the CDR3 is TGTGCCAGTGCGCCGGCGAATACCAAAAACATTCAGTACTTC. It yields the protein CASAPANTKNIQYF.

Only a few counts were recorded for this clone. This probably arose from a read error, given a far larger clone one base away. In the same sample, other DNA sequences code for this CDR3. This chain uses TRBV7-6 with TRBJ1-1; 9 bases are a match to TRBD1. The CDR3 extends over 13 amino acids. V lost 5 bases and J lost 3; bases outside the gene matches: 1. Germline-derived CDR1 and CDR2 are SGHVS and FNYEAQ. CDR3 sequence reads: CASSRQGDTEAFF. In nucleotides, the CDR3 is TGTGCCAGCAGCCGACAGGGGGACACTGAAGCTTTCTTT. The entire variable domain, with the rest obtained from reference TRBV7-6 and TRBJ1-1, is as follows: GAGVSQSPRYKVTKRGQDVALRCDPISGHVSLYWYRQALGQGPEFLTYFNYEAQQDKSGLPNDRFSAERPEGSISTLTIQRTEQRDSAMYRCASSRQGDTEAFFGQGTRLTVV.

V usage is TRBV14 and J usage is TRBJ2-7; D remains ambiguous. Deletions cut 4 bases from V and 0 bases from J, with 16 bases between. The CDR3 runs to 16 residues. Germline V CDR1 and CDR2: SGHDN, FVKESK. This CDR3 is CASSPKAYSVSYEQYF. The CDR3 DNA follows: TGTGCCAGCAGCCCAAAGGCTTACAGCGTCTCCTACGAGCAGTACTTC.

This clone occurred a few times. The CDR3 protein is CASGQYQETQYF. In DNA form, the CDR3 reads TGTGCCAGCGGACAGTACCAAGAGACCCAGTACTTC. The J gene is TRBJ2-5, the V gene TRBV7-3, with D possibly matching TRBD1 (6 bases). V was cut by 8 bases and J by 0 bases, with 7 bases left in between. The CDR3 contains 12 residues. Per germline, CDR1 SGHTA and CDR2 FQGTGA.

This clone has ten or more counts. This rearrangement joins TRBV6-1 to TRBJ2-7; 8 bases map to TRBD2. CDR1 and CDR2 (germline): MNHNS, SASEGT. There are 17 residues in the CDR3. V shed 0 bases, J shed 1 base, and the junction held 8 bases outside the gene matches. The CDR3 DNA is TGTGCCAGCAGTGAAGCCCGACTAGCGAGAACATCCTACGAGCAGTACTTC. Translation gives CASSEARLARTSYEQYF.

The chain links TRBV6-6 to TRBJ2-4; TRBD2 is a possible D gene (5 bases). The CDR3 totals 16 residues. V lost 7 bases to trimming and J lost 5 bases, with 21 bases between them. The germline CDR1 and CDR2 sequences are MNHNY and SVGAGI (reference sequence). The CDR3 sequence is CASNDRNGLKENIQYF. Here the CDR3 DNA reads TGTGCCAGCAATGATAGGAACGGACTCAAAGAAAACATTCAGTACTTC.

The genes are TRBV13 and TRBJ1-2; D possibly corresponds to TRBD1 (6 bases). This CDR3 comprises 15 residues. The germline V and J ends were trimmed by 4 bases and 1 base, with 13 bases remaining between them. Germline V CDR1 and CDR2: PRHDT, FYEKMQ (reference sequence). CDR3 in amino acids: CASSSSTGRNYGYTF. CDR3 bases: TGTGCCAGCAGCTCCTCGACAGGTCGTAACTATGGCTACACCTTC.

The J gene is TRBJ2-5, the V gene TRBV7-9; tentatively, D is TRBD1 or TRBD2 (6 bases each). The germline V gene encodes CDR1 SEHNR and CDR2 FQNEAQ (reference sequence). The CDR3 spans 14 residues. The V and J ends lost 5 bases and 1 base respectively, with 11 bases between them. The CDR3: CASSRGTTQETQYF. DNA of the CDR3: TGTGCCAGCAGCCGCGGGACAACCCAAGAGACCCAGTACTTC.

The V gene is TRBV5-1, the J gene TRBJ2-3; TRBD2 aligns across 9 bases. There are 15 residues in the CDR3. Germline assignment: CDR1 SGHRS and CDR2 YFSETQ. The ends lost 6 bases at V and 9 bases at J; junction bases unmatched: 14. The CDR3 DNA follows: TGCGCCAGCATCAAAATAGCGGGAGCATCGGAAACGCAGTATTTT. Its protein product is CASIKIAGASETQYF.

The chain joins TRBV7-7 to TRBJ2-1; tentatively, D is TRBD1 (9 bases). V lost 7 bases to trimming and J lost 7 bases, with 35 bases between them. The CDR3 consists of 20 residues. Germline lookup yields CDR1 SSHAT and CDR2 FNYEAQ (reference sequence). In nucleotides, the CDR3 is TGTGCCAGCATCCCCTTAAAGGGGACAGGGAAGCGGGAGAGGGGAAATGAGCAGTTCTTC. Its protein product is CASIPLKGTGKRERGNEQFF.

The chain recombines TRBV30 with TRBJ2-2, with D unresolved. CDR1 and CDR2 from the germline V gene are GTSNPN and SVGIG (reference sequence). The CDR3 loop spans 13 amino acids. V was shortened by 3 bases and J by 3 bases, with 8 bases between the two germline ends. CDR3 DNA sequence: TGTGCCTGGAGGGGGTTCGACACCGGGGAGCTGTTTTTT. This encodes CAWRGFDTGELFF.

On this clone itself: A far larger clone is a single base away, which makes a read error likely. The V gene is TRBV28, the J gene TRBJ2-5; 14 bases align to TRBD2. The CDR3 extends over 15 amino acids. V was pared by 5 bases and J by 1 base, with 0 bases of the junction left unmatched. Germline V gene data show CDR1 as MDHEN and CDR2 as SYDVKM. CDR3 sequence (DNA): TGTGCCAGCAGTGGGACTAGCGGGGGCCAAGAGACCCAGTACTTC. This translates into CASSGTSGGQETQYF.

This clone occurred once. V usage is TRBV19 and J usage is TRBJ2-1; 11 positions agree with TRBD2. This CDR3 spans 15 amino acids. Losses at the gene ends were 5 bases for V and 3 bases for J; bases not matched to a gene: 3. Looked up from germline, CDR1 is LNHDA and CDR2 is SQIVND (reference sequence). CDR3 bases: TGTGCCAGTAGTCCGCTAGCGGGGGGCTACAATGAGCAGTTCTTC. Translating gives CASSPLAGGYNEQFF.